The clone carrying this TCR beta chain has a count of ten or more. The antigen is undetermined. Germline CDR1 SEHNR, CDR2 FQNEAQ (reference sequence). With V trimmed by 0 bases and J by 5 bases, 10 bases remained unmatched. The CDR3 covers 17 residues. TCRdb used MiXCR to reprocess the reads, holding one entry per CDR3 protein. There are about a million distinct CDR3 sequences in the sample; 31% occur only once, and more than 12% lies in the top ten. These data are taken from a study of T cell repertoires in cytomegalovirus infection. Study-wide context: Matching HLA type, along with CMV infection, was indicated by public TCR beta signatures.

V usage is TRBV7-9 and J usage is TRBJ2-5, with 9 bases fitting TRBD1. The source is a human donor in good health (CMV status not recorded). Some clones in this sample may be carry-over from other donors' samples. The material sequenced was cultured CD8+ T cells from PBMCs, taken from culture after CMV antigen stimulation. The CDR3 DNA follows: TGTGCCAGCAGCTTAGCTCCACAGGGGGCAGTGGACGAGACCCAGTACTTC. The encoded protein is CASSLAPQGAVDETQYF.